A selection of T cell receptor beta chains follows, all from one sample in a study of T cell repertoires in cytomegalovirus infection. Each CDR3 protein gets one entry after TCRdb re-called the reads with MiXCR. This table has some 320,000 distinct CDR3 sequences, roughly 9.5% appearing once. Specimen: PBMCs. The receptors derive from a human donor in good health (CMV status not recorded). Some clones in this sample may be carry-over from other donors' samples. Both conserved end residues are trimmed from each CDR3. The D gene is left open where the match is weak.

TRBV15	NA	ATSSIGAGTGELF
TRBV7-2	TRBD2	ASSRTSGGANTGELF
TRBV7-2	NA	ASSLVGGQAGNEQF
TRBV7-2	NA	ASSLLTKPYEQY
TRBV7-6	TRBD1	ASSHGQGFYNEQF
TRBV28	NA	ASSAIRWSNEQF
TRBV4-3	NA	ASSQDLTAAAGNTIY
TRBV4-1	TRBD2	ASSQAPLAGGVFAQY
TRBV7-3	NA	ASSLTYGDTEAF
TRBV7-6	TRBD2	ASSLVPRLAGSTDTQY
TRBV27	NA	ATSPGRGKDIQPQH
TRBV19	TRBD1	ASSFDRGRNNEQF
TRBV6-6	TRBD2	ASSLLAGEGEQF
TRBV27	NA	ASSLSSGAPFYEQY
TRBV7-2	NA	ASSSFRDLAKNIQY
TRBV25-1	NA	ASSELDSSPIYGYT
TRBV11-2	NA	ASSLQTGELF
TRBV10-3	NA	AISESGGFYQPQH
TRBV27	NA	ASSVYPYEQY
TRBV7-3	TRBD2	ASSPSGSYNEQF
TRBV7-2	TRBD2	ASSLAVLAGPYNEQF
TRBV7-6	TRBD2	ASSLLGSGRVNEQY
TRBV15	NA	ATSRNTAQMGSPLH
TRBV19	NA	ASKAQSSYNEQF
TRBV7-2	NA	ASSLGTVGYEQY
TRBV7-9	TRBD1	ASSWGGQLEPEAF
TRBV3-1	NA	ASSQKKSPGYSGNTIY
TRBV5-4	NA	ASSSPGRRETQY
TRBV5-1	TRBD1	ASSFDLLQGRNYGYT
TRBV12-3/TRBV12-4	NA	ASTRSGTLTVGGELF
TRBV7-2	TRBD1	ASSFGQGPNYGYT
TRBV2	TRBD1	ASSSGGGTHGYT
TRBV6-2/TRBV6-3	TRBD2	ASSYSFRGLAGNEQF
TRBV12-3/TRBV12-4	NA	ASSLGTVEGELF